This TCR beta chain is drawn from a study of metastatic and nonmetastatic thyroid tumors. In the study overall: From malignant and benign thyroid patients, repertoires in blood and in tumor or nodule tissue were compared.

Original processing methods: CDR3 was compared across clinicopathological groups, and the resulting differences were used to build a distant-metastasis classifier for papillary thyroid cancer. From the PCR reads, TCRdb re-called clones with MiXCR. TCRdb, rather than the study authors, made the V and J calls. Here the sample spans fewer than 7,000 clones, 25% to 40% being singletons. In its sample, this clone was seen many times. Germline CDR1 reads DFQATT; CDR2 reads SNEGSKA (reference sequence). V was clipped by 6 bases and J by 14 bases, with 17 bases between them. CDR3 length: 12 amino acids. Nobody among the patients had been given any treatment before thyroid surgery.

The sample taken for sequencing was tumor tissue. The V gene is TRBV20-1, the J gene TRBJ1-6; D is perhaps TRBD1 (5 bases). The sequence derives from a female donor with papillary thyroid cancer or a benign thyroid nodule (not recorded which). Some clones in this sample may be carry-over from other donors' samples. DNA of the CDR3: TGCAGTGCCAGATCTGGGGGAGTTGCCCTCCACTTT. Protein: CSARSGGVALHF.